These 6 T cell receptor beta chains were all obtained from the same sample, sequenced in a study of T cell responses to AZD1222 COVID-19 vaccine. TCRdb keeps only in-frame clones here, not all; method: immunoSEQ multiplex PCR. The sample lists approximately 130,000 clones, roughly 86% occurring once. Here the sequenced sample was peripheral blood, taken 28 days after the second AZD1222 dose. The receptors stem from an adult who received the AZD1222 COVID-19 vaccine.

V usage is TRBV10-3 and J usage is TRBJ2-3, with a weak D call TRBD1 (5 bases). The germline CDR1 and CDR2 sequences are ENHRY and SYGVKD. The CDR3 is made up of 15 amino acids. Trimming took 0 bases from V and 6 from J, leaving 13 bases between them. The CDR3 DNA reads TGTGCCATCAGTGAGTCGGGGCAGGGCTTGGATACGCAGTATTTT. Translated: CAISESGQGLDTQYF.

J is TRBJ2-5 and V is TRBV7-8, with 7 bases lining up with TRBD2. Germline CDR1 reads SGHVS; CDR2 reads FQNEAQ. There are 17 residues in the CDR3. V dropped 6 bases and J dropped 4; count of bases not matched to a gene: 17. Here the CDR3 DNA reads TGTGCCAGCAGAGGGTCGGGAGGCGGCAGTAGTGGAGAGACCCAGTACTTC. Translated: CASRGSGGGSSGETQYF.

The J gene is TRBJ1-3, the V gene TRBV5-1, with 7 positions matching TRBD1. Germline assignment: CDR1 SGHRS and CDR2 YFSETQ. The CDR3 loop spans 14 amino acids. Unmatched junction bases numbered 1, after V lost 4 bases and J lost 0 bases. CDR3 sequence: CASSGQDSGNTIYF. The CDR3, as DNA: TGCGCCAGCAGCGGACAGGACTCTGGAAACACCATATATTTT.

The genes are TRBV20-1 and TRBJ2-5; TRBD2 might be the D (6 bases). Trimming cost V 6 bases and J 10 bases, with 9 bases left between them. Germline V gene sequence: CDR1 DFQATT, CDR2 SNEGSKA (reference sequence). The CDR3 spans 9 residues. CDR3 DNA: TGCAGTGCAACGGAGGGCCAGTACTTC. Amino acids: CSATEGQYF.

V gene TRBV3-1 (or the pseudogene TRBV3-2) combines with J gene TRBJ2-1; TRBD2 matches 7 bases. V was pared by 4 bases and J by 2 bases, with 5 bases of the junction left unmatched. Germline V lookup: CDR1 LGHDT, CDR2 YNNKEL (reference sequence). This CDR3 spans 15 amino acids. DNA of the CDR3: TGTGCCAGCAGCCCCGACCTAGCGGCCTACAATGAGCAGTTCTTC. Its translation: CASSPDLAAYNEQFF.

V gene TRBV6-2 or TRBV6-3 combines with J gene TRBJ1-2; 7 bases line up with TRBD1. J was trimmed by 8 bases and V by 5 bases; bases with no gene match: 14. The CDR3 runs to 15 residues. CDR1 and CDR2 (germline): MNHEY, SVGEGT. CDR3: CASSTSGQVGGGYTF. The CDR3 nucleotides read TGTGCCAGCAGTACTAGTGGACAGGTGGGAGGCGGCTACACCTTC.